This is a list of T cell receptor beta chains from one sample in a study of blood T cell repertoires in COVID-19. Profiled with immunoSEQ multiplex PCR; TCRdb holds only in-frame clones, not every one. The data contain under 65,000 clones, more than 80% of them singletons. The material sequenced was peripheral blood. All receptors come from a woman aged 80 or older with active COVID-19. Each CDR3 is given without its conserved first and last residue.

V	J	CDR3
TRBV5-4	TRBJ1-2	ASSRDRVYGYT
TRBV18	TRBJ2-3	ASTLRGHRTDTQY
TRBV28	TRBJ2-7	ASSLGREVSPYEQY
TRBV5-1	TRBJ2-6	ASSFLTTGAGANVLT
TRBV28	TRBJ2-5	ASSPGTSGAIGETQY
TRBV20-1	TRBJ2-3	SASPRTGGTDTQY
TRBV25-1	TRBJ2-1	ASRVSGHEQF
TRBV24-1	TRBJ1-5	ATSDTGTGSNQPQH
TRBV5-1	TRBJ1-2	ASSPGGAINYGYT
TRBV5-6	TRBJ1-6	ASSPGGGLNSPLH
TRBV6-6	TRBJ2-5	ASSYSAEEETQY
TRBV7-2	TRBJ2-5	ASRIGGAQETQY
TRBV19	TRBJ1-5	ASSIRTNQPQH
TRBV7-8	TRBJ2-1	ASSFQGAEQF
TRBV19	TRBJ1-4	ASSIQGYNEKLF